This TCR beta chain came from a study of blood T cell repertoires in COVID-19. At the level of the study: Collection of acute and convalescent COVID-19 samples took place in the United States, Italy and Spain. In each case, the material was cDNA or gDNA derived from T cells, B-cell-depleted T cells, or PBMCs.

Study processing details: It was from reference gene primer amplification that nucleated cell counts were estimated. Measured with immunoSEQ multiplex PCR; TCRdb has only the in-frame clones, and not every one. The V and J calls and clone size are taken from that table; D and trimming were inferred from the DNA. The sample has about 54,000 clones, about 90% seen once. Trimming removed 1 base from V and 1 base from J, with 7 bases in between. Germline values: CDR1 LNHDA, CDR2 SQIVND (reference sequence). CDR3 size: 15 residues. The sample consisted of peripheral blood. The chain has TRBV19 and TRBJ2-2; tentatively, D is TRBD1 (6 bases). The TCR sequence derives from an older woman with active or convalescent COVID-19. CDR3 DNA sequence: TGTGCCAGTAGTATAGGGACAGTGAACACCGGGGAGCTGTTTTTT. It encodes CASSIGTVNTGELFF.